This T cell receptor beta chain derives from a study of shared clonotypes between healthy human individuals. Points from the study as a whole: Across several donors, naive CD4 shared roughly 5.1%, naive CD8 more than 3%, memory CD4 roughly 2.4%, memory CD8 about 0.38%.

J lost 6 bases, V lost 6 bases, and 9 bases had no gene match. Germline CDR1 and CDR2: MNHNY and SVGAGI (reference sequence). This CDR3 spans 14 amino acids. TCRdb's table, derived via immunoSEQ multiplex PCR, lists solely in-frame clones and lacks some. The sample lists some 1,100,000 clones, 78% seen once, with 0.4% to 0.55% in the top ten. Notes on this clone: Its cognate antigen is unknown.

Sequenced input: memory CD4+ T cells from PBMCs. Subset reported: CD45RA-negative fraction. The chain couples TRBV6-6 to TRBJ2-7, with 9 bases identical to TRBD1. The source is a man aged 18 to 29 in good health. Some clones in this sample may be carry-over from other donors' samples. CDR3 loop: CASSRTGQGLEQYF. Written as DNA, the CDR3 is TGTGCCAGCAGCAGAACCGGACAGGGGCTCGAGCAGTACTTC.